Sequencing of this T cell receptor beta chain was carried out in a study of cytomegalovirus exposure and HLA in healthy donors. With regard to this clone: Its antigen is unidentified.

The PCR employed 60 Vbeta primers together with 13 Jbeta primers. Generated by immunoSEQ multiplex PCR, the TCRdb table keeps only in-frame clones and is missing some. The sample yields about 150,000 clones, approximately 88% seen once. General study points: Among TCR beta chains, those listed as cytomegalovirus-associated numbered over 150.

Germline lookup yields CDR1 SGDLS and CDR2 YYNGEE. This CDR3 region has 17 residues. Trimming pared 3 bases from V and 3 bases from J, leaving 21 bases between. Material for sequencing was PBMCs. V gene TRBV9 combines with J gene TRBJ1-2; possible D gene TRBD1, 6 bases. The receptor's source is a woman between 40 and 50 years old in good health and CMV-seronegative. CDR3 coding DNA: TGTGCCAGCAGCGCCGTAGGTGGGGGGGGCGGCTACTATGGCTACACCTTC. This gives the protein CASSAVGGGGGYYGYTF.